This T cell receptor (beta chain) was profiled in a study of blood T cell repertoires in COVID-19. Study summary: PBMCs, B-cell-depleted T cells, or T cells provided the cDNA or gDNA that made up the material.

V was pared by 1 base and J by 0 bases, with 7 bases between. The length of the CDR3 is 15 residues. CDR1 MGHRA and CDR2 YSYEKL come from the germline V gene. Original handling: Reference gene primer amplification yielded estimated nucleated cell counts. Produced via immunoSEQ multiplex PCR; TCRdb's table is partial and in-frame only. That table supplies the V and J calls and clone size; D and trimming were determined from the DNA. In the table there are 250,000 to 300,000 clones, 91% of which are singletons. The cohort comprised adults aged roughly 18 to 100 years residing in about 25 US areas. Assignment of participants to cohorts was predicated upon participant-reported clinical history.

The sample was PBMCs or T cells enriched from blood (not recorded which). This chain uses TRBV4-1 with TRBJ1-3; maybe TRBD1 (5 bases). The TCR originated in a human donor in a cohort exposed to, infected with or recovered from COVID-19 (not recorded which). The donor label of this sample is uncertain. The CDR3 DNA is TGCGCCAGCAGCCAAGCAGGGCTCTCTGGAAACACCATATATTTT. Its protein product is CASSQAGLSGNTIYF.